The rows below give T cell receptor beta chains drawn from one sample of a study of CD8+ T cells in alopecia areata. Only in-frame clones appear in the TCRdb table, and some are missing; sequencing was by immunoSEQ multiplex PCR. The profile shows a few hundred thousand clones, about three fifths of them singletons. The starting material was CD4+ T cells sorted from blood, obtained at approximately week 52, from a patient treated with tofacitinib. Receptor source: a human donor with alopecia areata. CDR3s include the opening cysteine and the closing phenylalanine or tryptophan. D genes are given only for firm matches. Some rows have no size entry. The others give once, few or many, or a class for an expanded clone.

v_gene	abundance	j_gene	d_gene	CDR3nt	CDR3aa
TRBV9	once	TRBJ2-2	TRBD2	TGTGCCAGCTCACAGACGGGGAGGACTAGCGGGTCGAACACCGGGGAGCTGTTTTTT	CASSQTGRTSGSNTGELFF
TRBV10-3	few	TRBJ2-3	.	TGTGCCATCAGTGAGGGGCAGGGAAGGACAGATACGCAGTATTTT	CAISEGQGRTDTQYF
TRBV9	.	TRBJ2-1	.	TGTGCCAGCAGCGCCCGGGCGCCAGCTTACAATGAGCAGTTCTTC	CASSARAPAYNEQFF
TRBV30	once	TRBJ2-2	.	TGTGCCTGGAGAGACGGCACGAACACCGGGGAGCTGTTTTTT	CAWRDGTNTGELFF
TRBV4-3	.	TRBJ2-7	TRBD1	TGCGCCAGCAGCCAAGATGGCAGACAGGGGATCTTCTACGAGCAGTACTTC	CASSQDGRQGIFYEQYF
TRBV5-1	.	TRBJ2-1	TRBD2	TGCGCCAGCAGCTTAACGGGGGGCTCCTACAATGAGCAGTTCTTC	CASSLTGGSYNEQFF
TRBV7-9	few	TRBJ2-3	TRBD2	TGTGCCAGCAGCTTGCGGGAGATCACAGATACGCAGTATTTT	CASSLREITDTQYF
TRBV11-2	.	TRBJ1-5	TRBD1	TGTGCCAGCAGCTCGCAGGGGGATCAGCCCCAGCATTTT	CASSSQGDQPQHF
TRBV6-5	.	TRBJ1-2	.	TGTGCCAGCAGACGGGGGCGTACCTCTGGCTACACCTTC	CASRRGRTSGYTF
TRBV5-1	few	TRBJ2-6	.	TGCGCCAGCAGCTTGCTAGGGGCCCCCCCCTCTGGGGCCAACGTCCTGACTTTC	CASSLLGAPPSGANVLTF
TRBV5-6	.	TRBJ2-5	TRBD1	TGTGCCAGCAGCTTGCTGACAGGGGGGGCAGAGACCCAGTACTTC	CASSLLTGGAETQYF
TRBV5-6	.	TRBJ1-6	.	TGTGCCAGCAGCTTGAGGGGAGGGGAGTCACCCCTCCACTTT	CASSLRGGESPLHF
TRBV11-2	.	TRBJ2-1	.	TGTGCCAGCAGCTTTTCCAGGGACAATGAGCAGTTCTTC	CASSFSRDNEQFF
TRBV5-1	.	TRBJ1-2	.	TGCGCCAGCAGCTTGGATGCAGGGTCTAACTATGGCTACACCTTC	CASSLDAGSNYGYTF
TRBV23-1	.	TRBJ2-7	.	TGCGCCAGCAGTCAAACAATCATGGGAGATCACTACGAGCAGTACTTC	CASSQTIMGDHYEQYF
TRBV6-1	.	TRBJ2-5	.	TGTGCCAGCAGTGACGACGGGGGGCGGGAGACCCAGTACTTC	CASSDDGGRETQYF
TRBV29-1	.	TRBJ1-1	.	TGCAGCGTTGCGAGGCAACGGAATGAAGCTTTCTTT	CSVARQRNEAFF
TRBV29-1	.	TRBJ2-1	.	TGCAGCGTTGAAGATCGAGGACAGAAGTTCTTC	CSVEDRGQKFF
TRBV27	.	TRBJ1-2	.	TGTGCCAGCAGTTTATCAGGGCGGAACTATGGCTACACCTTC	CASSLSGRNYGYTF
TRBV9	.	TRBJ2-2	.	TGTGCCAGCAGCGTAGGAATCACCGGGGAGCTGTTTTTT	CASSVGITGELFF
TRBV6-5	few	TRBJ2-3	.	TGTGCCAGCAGTTGGACAGTCAGCACAGATACGCAGTATTTT	CASSWTVSTDTQYF
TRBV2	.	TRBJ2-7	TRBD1	TGTGCCAGCAGGACAGGGGGCTCCTACGAGCAGTACTTC	CASRTGGSYEQYF
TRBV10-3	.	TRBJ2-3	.	TGTGCCACCGCGACAGAGGAATCAGATACGCAGTATTTT	CATATEESDTQYF
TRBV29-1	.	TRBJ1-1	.	TGCAGCGTTAAGATTCAGGGGAACACTGAAGCTTTCTTT	CSVKIQGNTEAFF
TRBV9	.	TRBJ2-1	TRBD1	TGTGCCAGCAGCGTGACAGGGTTTCGCTCCTACAATGAGCAGTTCTTC	CASSVTGFRSYNEQFF
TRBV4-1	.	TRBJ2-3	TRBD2	TGCGCCAGCAGCCAAGTGATGAGCGGGGGGAGCGCAGATACGCAGTATTTT	CASSQVMSGGSADTQYF
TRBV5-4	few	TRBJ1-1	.	TGTGCCAGCAGCTTGGGAGGGGCCGTCGTTAAGGCTGAAGCTTTCTTT	CASSLGGAVVKAEAFF
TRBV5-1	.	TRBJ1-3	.	TGCGCCAGCAGCTTGGAGGCCACTGGAAACACCATATATTTT	CASSLEATGNTIYF
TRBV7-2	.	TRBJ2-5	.	TGTGCCAGCAGCTTGGCCGAGACCCAGTACTTC	CASSLAETQYF
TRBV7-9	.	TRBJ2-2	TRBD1	TGTGCCAGCAGCTTCCCGGGACAGGGGGCCGGGGAGCTGTTTTTT	CASSFPGQGAGELFF
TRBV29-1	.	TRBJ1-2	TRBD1	TGCAGCGTTGAAACAGGGGGCGGATATGGCTACACCTTC	CSVETGGGYGYTF
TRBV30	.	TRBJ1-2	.	TGTGCCTGGACAGGGAGCGTATACTATGGCTACACCTTC	CAWTGSVYYGYTF
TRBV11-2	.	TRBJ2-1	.	TGTGCCAGCAGCCCCGGTAGGGCCTACAATGAGCAGTTCTTC	CASSPGRAYNEQFF
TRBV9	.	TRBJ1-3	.	TGTGCCAGCAGCCCACGTGGCGGTGACGGTAGGACCATATATTTT	CASSPRGGDGRTIYF
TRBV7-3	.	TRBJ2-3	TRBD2	TGTGCCAGCAGCGAGACTAGCGGGGCCACAGATACGCAGTATTTT	CASSETSGATDTQYF
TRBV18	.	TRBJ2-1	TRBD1	TGTGCCAGCTCTCCGGGACAGGGTTACAATGAGCAGTTCTTC	CASSPGQGYNEQFF
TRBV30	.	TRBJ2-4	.	TGTGTAGCAGGTAGAAACATTCAGTACTTC	CVAGRNIQYF
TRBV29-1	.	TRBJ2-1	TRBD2	TGCAGCGTTGCCACGGGTGGTCGTAGCGGGGGGTACAATGAGCAGTTCTTC	CSVATGGRSGGYNEQFF
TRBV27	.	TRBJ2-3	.	TGTGCCAGCAGTTCTTTCAAGACCACAGATACGCAGTATTTT	CASSSFKTTDTQYF
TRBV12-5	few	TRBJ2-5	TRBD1	TGTGCTAGTGGTTTGACCTGGGACAGACAAGAGACCCAGTACTTC	CASGLTWDRQETQYF
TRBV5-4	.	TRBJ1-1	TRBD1	TGTGCCAGCAGGGCGAGGGACAGGGGCAACACTGAAGCTTTCTTT	CASRARDRGNTEAFF
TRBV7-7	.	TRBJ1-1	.	TGTGCTAGCAGCTTATACCCCTCCGGGGGTAAGTTCTTT	CASSLYPSGGKFF
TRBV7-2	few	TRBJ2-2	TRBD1	TGTGCCAGCAGCTTAGGTGGCGGGACAGGGTCCGGGGAGCTGTTTTTT	CASSLGGGTGSGELFF
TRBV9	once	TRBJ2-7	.	TGTGCCAGCAGCGTAGGAGGCAGGAATTACTACGAGCAGTACTTC	CASSVGGRNYYEQYF
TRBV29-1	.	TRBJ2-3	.	TGCAGCGTCTGGGGGACAGATACGCAGTATTTT	CSVWGTDTQYF
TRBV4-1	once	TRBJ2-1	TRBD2	TGCGCCAGCAGCCACCTCCTGAGCGGGGGGGCCAATGAGCAGTTCTTC	CASSHLLSGGANEQFF
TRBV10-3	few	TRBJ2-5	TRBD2	TGTGCCATCAGTCCCGGGACTAGCGGGTACCAAGAGACCCAGTACTTC	CAISPGTSGYQETQYF
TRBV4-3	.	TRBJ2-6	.	TGCGCCAGCAGCCCGAGTGGGGCCAACGTCCTGACTTTC	CASSPSGANVLTF
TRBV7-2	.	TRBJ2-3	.	TGTGCCAGCAGCTTAGAGTGGCCAGCTAGCACAGATACGCAGTATTTT	CASSLEWPASTDTQYF
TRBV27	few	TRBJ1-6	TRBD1	TGTGCCAGCAGTTCTACGGCCGACAGGGGGCGAAATTCACCCCTCCACTTT	CASSSTADRGRNSPLHF
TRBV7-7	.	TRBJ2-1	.	TGTGCTAGCAGCTTAGGGGGGACCTCCAATGAGCAGTTCTTC	CASSLGGTSNEQFF
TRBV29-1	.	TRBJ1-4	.	TGCAGCGTTGGTGGAACTAATGAAAAACTGTTTTTT	CSVGGTNEKLFF
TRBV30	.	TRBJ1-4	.	TGTGCCTGGAGTGGTTATGCAACTAATGAAAAACTGTTTTTT	CAWSGYATNEKLFF